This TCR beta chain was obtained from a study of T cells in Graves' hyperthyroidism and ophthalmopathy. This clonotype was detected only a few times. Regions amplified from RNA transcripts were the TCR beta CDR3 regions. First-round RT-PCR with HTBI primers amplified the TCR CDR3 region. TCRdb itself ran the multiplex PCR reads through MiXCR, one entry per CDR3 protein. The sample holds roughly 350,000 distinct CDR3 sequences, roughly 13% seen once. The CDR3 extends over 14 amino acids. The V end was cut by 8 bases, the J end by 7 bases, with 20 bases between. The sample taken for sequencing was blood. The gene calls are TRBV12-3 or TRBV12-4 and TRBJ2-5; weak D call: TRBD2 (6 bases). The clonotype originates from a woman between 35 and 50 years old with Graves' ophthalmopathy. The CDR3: CASGEEFRPPTQYF. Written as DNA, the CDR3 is TGTGCCAGCGGGGAGGAGTTTCGCCCCCCGACCCAGTACTTC.